A selection of T cell receptor beta chains follows, all from one sample in a study of identifying expanded T cells in peripheral blood. Method: immunoSEQ multiplex PCR; TCRdb's copy keeps in-frame clones and lacks some. Of some 90,000 clones listed, 88% are singletons. The sequenced sample consisted of blood. The receptors stem from a person aged 18 to 75 in good health. Both conserved end residues are part of each CDR3. The D gene is left open where the match is weak. Where a row states a size, it is once, few, many or the class of an expanded clone; other rows omit it.

clone_size,v_call,d_call,j_call,cdr3_nt,cdr3_aa
.,TRBV5-6,.,TRBJ1-5,TGTGCCAGCAGCTTGGAGGCCAGACCCAATCAGCCCCAGCATTTT,CASSLEARPNQPQHF
.,TRBV5-4,.,TRBJ1-6,TGTGCCAGCAGCTTGGGAAGGGGATCGTATTCACCCCTCCACTTT,CASSLGRGSYSPLHF
once,TRBV5-4,.,TRBJ1-3,TGTGCCAGCAGCTTGGGAGGGGCTGGAAACACCATATATTTT,CASSLGGAGNTIYF
.,TRBV7-9,.,TRBJ1-2,TGTGCCAGCAGCTCGGACGGAAGACTAATTAACTATGGCTACACCTTC,CASSSDGRLINYGYTF
.,TRBV9,TRBD1,TRBJ2-7,TGTGCCAGCAGCGTAGGTCAGGGGGCCTACGAGCAGTACTTC,CASSVGQGAYEQYF
.,TRBV6-4,.,TRBJ1-6,TGTGCCAGCAGTGACACCGATAATTCACCCCTCCACTTT,CASSDTDNSPLHF
.,TRBV2,TRBD1,TRBJ1-1,TGTGCCAGCGTTGGGGGGACAGGGGGGACTGAAGCTTTCTTT,CASVGGTGGTEAFF
.,TRBV11-2,TRBD2,TRBJ2-5,TGTGCCAGCAGCCCCTGGGGGGGTAAAGAGACCCAGTACTTC,CASSPWGGKETQYF
once,TRBV7-9,TRBD2,TRBJ2-3,TGTGCCAGCCGGGGGGGAATTAGCACAGATACGCAGTATTTT,CASRGGISTDTQYF
.,TRBV7-2,TRBD1,TRBJ1-5,TGTGCCAGCAGCTTCGCGGAGACAGGGGTTGGGAATCAGCCCCAGCATTTT,CASSFAETGVGNQPQHF
.,TRBV30,.,TRBJ1-2,TGTGCCTGGAGTGTACTCTCCTATGGCTACACCTTC,CAWSVLSYGYTF
.,TRBV12-5,.,TRBJ2-5,TGTGCTAGTGGTTTGGTTGAAGAGACCCAGTACTTC,CASGLVEETQYF
.,TRBV5-6,TRBD1,TRBJ1-5,TGTGCCAGCAGCCATGGGACAGCCTATCAGCCCCAGCATTTT,CASSHGTAYQPQHF
.,TRBV7-2,.,TRBJ2-7,TGTGCCAGCAGCCCCAGGGGTGCGCGCGCCTACGAGCAGTACTTC,CASSPRGARAYEQYF
.,TRBV6-5,.,TRBJ1-5,TGTGCCAGCAGTTACTCGATCGGGCAGCCCCAGCATTTT,CASSYSIGQPQHF
.,TRBV5-1,TRBD1,TRBJ2-3,TGCGCCAGCAGCTTGGCGGGGACAGCTACCACAGATACGCAGTATTTT,CASSLAGTATTDTQYF
.,TRBV7-9,.,TRBJ2-3,TGTGCCAGCAGCTTATCGGGGGCCACAGATACGCAGTATTTT,CASSLSGATDTQYF
.,TRBV27,.,TRBJ2-7,TGTGCCAGCAGTCCGATAATCTCCTACGAGCAGTACTTC,CASSPIISYEQYF
.,TRBV5-4,.,TRBJ2-2,TGTGCCAGCAGCATTATGGTGAACACCGGGGAGCTGTTTTTT,CASSIMVNTGELFF
once,TRBV4-3,.,TRBJ1-6,TGCGCCAGCAGCCCTCACGGGGCCGCCGATAATTCACCCCTCCACTTT,CASSPHGAADNSPLHF
once,TRBV28,.,TRBJ2-3,TGTGCCAGCAGTCTCTTCAGCGGGTACGATGTCACAGATACGCAGTATTTT,CASSLFSGYDVTDTQYF
.,TRBV7-8,TRBD1,TRBJ2-7,TGTGCCAGCAGCTTAACCGGACAGGGAACCTACGAGCAGTACTTC,CASSLTGQGTYEQYF
.,TRBV4-1,TRBD1,TRBJ1-4,TGCGCCAGCAGCCAAGAGGGACAGGGAGGAGACGAACTGTTTTTT,CASSQEGQGGDELFF
.,TRBV18,TRBD2,TRBJ2-7,TGTGCCAGCTCACGAACGGGGGGGACATCCTACGAGCAGTACTTC,CASSRTGGTSYEQYF
once,TRBV4-1,.,TRBJ2-7,TGCGCCAGCAGACGACACGGGGGAGGTGACAGGCGCCTCGAGCAGTACTTC,CASRRHGGGDRRLEQYF
.,TRBV19,.,TRBJ2-6,TGTGCCAGTACGGTGGAGAGCTCTGGGGCCAACGTCCTGACTTTC,CASTVESSGANVLTF
.,TRBV10-3,.,TRBJ1-1,TGTGCCATCAGTGAGTCCCGGGGGAGCACTGAAGCTTTCTTT,CAISESRGSTEAFF
.,TRBV7-2,.,TRBJ2-7,TGTGCCAGCAGCCGCAGGGACTACGAGCAGTACTTC,CASSRRDYEQYF
.,TRBV6-5,.,TRBJ2-5,TGTGCCAGCATGCGCGGTGGGACCCAAGAGACCCAGTACTTC,CASMRGGTQETQYF
few,TRBV7-3,.,TRBJ1-6,TGTGCCAGCAGCCCCCGGGGGGGGAGCTCCTATAATTCACCCCTCCACTTT,CASSPRGGSSYNSPLHF
.,TRBV7-2,TRBD2,TRBJ2-5,TGTGCCAGCAGCCCGGGACTAGTCGGGACCCAGTACTTC,CASSPGLVGTQYF
.,TRBV2,.,TRBJ1-1,TGTGCCAGCAGTTCTATGGTAGCCTCGACCGGGGGAACTGAAGCTTTCTTT,CASSSMVASTGGTEAFF
.,TRBV5-1,TRBD1,TRBJ2-3,TGCGCCAGCAGCGAACAGGGGGCAGATACGCAGTATTTT,CASSEQGADTQYF
.,TRBV6-6,.,TRBJ2-3,TGTGCCAGCAGTTACTCGAGTTTGGGGCAGGCAGATACGCAGTATTTT,CASSYSSLGQADTQYF
.,TRBV7-8,TRBD1,TRBJ2-7,TGTGCCAGCAGCTTATGGACAGGAGACTACGAGCAGTACTTC,CASSLWTGDYEQYF
.,TRBV7-2,.,TRBJ1-1,TGTGCCAGCAGCTTATCCGCGGGGGTGGACACTGAAGCTTTCTTT,CASSLSAGVDTEAFF
once,TRBV15,.,TRBJ2-7,TGTGCCACCAGCCAGGGGGGCGAGCAGTACTTC,CATSQGGEQYF
.,TRBV11-3,.,TRBJ2-3,TGTGCCAGCAGCCTGGAAAGCACAGATACGCAGTATTTT,CASSLESTDTQYF
.,TRBV7-6,TRBD1,TRBJ1-3,TGTGCCAGCAGCCTTTTCACAGGGGGCAGTGGAAACACCATATATTTT,CASSLFTGGSGNTIYF
.,TRBV5-6,.,TRBJ2-7,TGTGCCAGCAGCTTGGTCGGTTCCCGCTACGAGCAGTACTTC,CASSLVGSRYEQYF
.,TRBV4-3,TRBD2,TRBJ2-2,TGCGCCAGCAGCCATAGCGGGGGGGCCGCGAACACCGGGGAGCTGTTTTTT,CASSHSGGAANTGELFF
once,TRBV7-9,.,TRBJ1-4,TGTGCCAGCAGCTTAACACAGGCCCTGTATAATGAAAAACTGTTTTTT,CASSLTQALYNEKLFF
.,TRBV6-5,TRBD1,TRBJ1-6,TGTGCCAGCAGTTACTCCTGGACAGGGGATTCACCCCTCCACTTT,CASSYSWTGDSPLHF
.,TRBV27,.,TRBJ1-6,TGTGCCAGCAGTTTTCGGGGACCCCAGAATTCACCCCTCCACTTT,CASSFRGPQNSPLHF
.,TRBV18,TRBD1,TRBJ2-7,TGTGCCAGCTCACCCCAGTCAGGGGGAAACGAGCAGTACTTC,CASSPQSGGNEQYF
.,TRBV6-5,.,TRBJ1-1,TGTGCCAGCAGTTACGATCAGGGGTGGGATGAAGCTTTCTTT,CASSYDQGWDEAFF
.,TRBV27,.,TRBJ1-2,TGTGCCAGCAGTTTCTCGGGGGACAACTATGGCTACACCTTC,CASSFSGDNYGYTF
.,TRBV5-4,TRBD2,TRBJ2-2,TGTGCCAGCAGCTTGGCCGGGACTATCACCGGGGAGCTGTTTTTT,CASSLAGTITGELFF
.,TRBV30,.,TRBJ2-3,TGTGCCTGGACAGGGGCAGATACGCAGTATTTT,CAWTGADTQYF
.,TRBV6-5,.,TRBJ1-3,TGTGCCAGCAGTGGACTTCTCTCTGGAAACACCATATATTTT,CASSGLLSGNTIYF
.,TRBV10-3,.,TRBJ1-5,TGTGCCACCTGGATAGGCGGTAGCAATCAGCCCCAGCATTTT,CATWIGGSNQPQHF
.,TRBV25-1,TRBD1,TRBJ2-7,TGTGCCAGCAGTGATGCTAACAGGGGAACCTACGAGCAGTACTTC,CASSDANRGTYEQYF